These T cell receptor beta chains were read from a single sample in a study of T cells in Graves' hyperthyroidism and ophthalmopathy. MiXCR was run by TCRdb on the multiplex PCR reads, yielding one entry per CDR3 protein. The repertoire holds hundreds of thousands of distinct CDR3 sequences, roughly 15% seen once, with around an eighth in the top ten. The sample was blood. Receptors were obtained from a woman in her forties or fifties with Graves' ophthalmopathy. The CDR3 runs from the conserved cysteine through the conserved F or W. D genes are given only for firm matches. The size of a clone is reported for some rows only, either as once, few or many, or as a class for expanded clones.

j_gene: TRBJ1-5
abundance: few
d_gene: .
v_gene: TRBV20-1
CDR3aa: CSARGLFDELGNQPQHF
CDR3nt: TGCAGTGCTAGAGGCCTTTTTGACGAGCTTGGCAATCAGCCCCAGCATTTT

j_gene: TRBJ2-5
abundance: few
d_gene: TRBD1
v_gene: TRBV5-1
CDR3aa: CASSLVGQGVQETQYF
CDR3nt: TGCGCCAGCAGCTTGGTTGGACAGGGGGTCCAAGAGACCCAGTACTTC

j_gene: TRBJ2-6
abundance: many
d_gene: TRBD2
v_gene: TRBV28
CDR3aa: CASSFPGLAGDGANVLTF
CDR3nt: TGTGCCAGCAGTTTCCCAGGACTAGCGGGAGATGGGGCCAACGTCCTGACTTTC

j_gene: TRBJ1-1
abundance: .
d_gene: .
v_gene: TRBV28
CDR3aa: CASSLRSWFF
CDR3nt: TGTGCCAGCAGCCTTAGAAGTTGGTTCTTT

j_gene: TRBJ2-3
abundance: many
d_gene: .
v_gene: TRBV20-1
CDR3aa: CSARPPPDTQYF
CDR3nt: TGCAGTGCTAGACCTCCCCCAGATACGCAGTATTTT

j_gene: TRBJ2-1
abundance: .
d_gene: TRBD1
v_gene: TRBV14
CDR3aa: CASNPQGAFEQFF
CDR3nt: TGTGCCAGCAACCCTCAGGGGGCCTTTGAGCAGTTCTTC

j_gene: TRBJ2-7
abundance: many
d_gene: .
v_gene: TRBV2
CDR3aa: CASTGMSSSYEQYF
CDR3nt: TGTGCCAGTACAGGAATGAGCAGCTCCTACGAGCAGTACTTC

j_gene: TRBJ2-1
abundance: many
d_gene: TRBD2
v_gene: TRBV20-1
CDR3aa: CSASRLSGKGNEQFF
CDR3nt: TGCAGTGCTAGTAGGCTGAGCGGGAAAGGGAATGAGCAGTTCTTC

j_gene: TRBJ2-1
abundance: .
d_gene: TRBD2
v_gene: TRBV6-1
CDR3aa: CASSPPRSGKGDEQFF
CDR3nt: TGTGCCAGCAGTCCCCCTCGTAGCGGGAAGGGGGATGAGCAGTTCTTC

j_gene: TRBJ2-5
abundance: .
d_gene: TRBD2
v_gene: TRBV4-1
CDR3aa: CASSQDLGTSGSKKTQYF
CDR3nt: TGCGCCAGCAGCCAAGATCTGGGGACTAGCGGGAGTAAGAAGACCCAGTACTTC

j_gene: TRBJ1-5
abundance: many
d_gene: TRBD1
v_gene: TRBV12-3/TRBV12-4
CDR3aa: CASRVRGQQPQHF
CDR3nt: TGTGCCAGCAGGGTCAGGGGGCAACAGCCCCAGCATTTT

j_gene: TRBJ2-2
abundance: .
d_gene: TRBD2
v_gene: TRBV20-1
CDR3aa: CSAILAGGNTGELFF
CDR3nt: TGCAGTGCTATCCTAGCGGGAGGGAACACCGGGGAGCTGTTTTTT

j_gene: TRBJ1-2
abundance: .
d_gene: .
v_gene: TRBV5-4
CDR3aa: CASSLMTLPDYGYTF
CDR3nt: TGTGCCAGCAGCTTAATGACGCTGCCTGACTATGGCTACACCTTC

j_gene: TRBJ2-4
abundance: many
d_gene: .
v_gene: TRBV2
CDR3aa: CASSETGLAKNIQYF
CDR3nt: TGTGCCAGCAGTGAAACGGGCTTAGCCAAAAACATTCAGTACTTC

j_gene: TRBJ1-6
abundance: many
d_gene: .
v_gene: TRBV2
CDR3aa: CASSFPGGTEDSPLHF
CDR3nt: TGTGCCAGCAGTTTCCCCGGGGGGACGGAGGACTCACCCCTCCACTTT